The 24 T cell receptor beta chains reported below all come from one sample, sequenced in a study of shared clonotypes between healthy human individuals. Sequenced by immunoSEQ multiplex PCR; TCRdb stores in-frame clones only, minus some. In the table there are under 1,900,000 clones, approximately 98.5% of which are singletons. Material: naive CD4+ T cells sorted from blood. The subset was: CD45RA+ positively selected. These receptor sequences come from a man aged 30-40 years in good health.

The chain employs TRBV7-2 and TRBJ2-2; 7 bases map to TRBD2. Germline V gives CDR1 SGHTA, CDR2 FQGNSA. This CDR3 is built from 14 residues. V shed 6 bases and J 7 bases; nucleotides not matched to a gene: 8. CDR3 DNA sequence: TGTGCCAGCAGGATGCGGAGGGAGGGCGGGGAGCTGTTTTTT. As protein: CASRMRREGGELFF.

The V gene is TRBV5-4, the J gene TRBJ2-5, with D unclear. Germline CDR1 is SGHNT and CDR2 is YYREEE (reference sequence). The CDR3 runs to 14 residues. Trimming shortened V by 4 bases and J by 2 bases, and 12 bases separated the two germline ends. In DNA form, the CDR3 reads TGTGCCAGCAGCGCCTCTTACGGTCAAGAGACCCAGTACTTC. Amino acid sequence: CASSASYGQETQYF.

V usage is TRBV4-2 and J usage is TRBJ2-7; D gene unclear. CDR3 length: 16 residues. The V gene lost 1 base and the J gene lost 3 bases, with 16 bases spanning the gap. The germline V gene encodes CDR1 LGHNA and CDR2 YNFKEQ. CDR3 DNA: TGTGCCAGCAGCCAAGCCCTGGCGGAGCTAAACTACGAGCAGTACTTC. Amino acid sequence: CASSQALAELNYEQYF.

The CDR3 loop is CASSLGYSGRAGELFF. As DNA, the CDR3 is TGTGCCAGCAGTTTGGGTTATAGCGGGAGGGCCGGGGAGCTGTTTTTT. The chain employs TRBV28 and TRBJ2-2, with TRBD2 matching over 11 bases. This CDR3 contains 16 residues. Germline V gives CDR1 MDHEN, CDR2 SYDVKM. V was clipped by 3 bases and J by 6 bases; unmatched bases: 6.

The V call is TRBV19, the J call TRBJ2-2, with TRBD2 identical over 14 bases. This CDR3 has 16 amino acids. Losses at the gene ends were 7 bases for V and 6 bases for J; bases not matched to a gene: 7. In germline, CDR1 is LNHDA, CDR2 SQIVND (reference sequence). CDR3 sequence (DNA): TGTGCCAGTACCAGTCGACTAGCGGGAGGGGCCGGGGAGCTGTTTTTT. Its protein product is CASTSRLAGGAGELFF.

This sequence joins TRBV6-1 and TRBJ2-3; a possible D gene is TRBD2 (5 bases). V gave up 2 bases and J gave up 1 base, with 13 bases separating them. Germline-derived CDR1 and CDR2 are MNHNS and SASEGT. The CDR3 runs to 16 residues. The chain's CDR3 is CASSESSGKGTDTQYF. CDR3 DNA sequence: TGTGCCAGCAGTGAAAGCTCGGGGAAGGGCACAGATACGCAGTATTTT.

The CDR3 region is CASSGTGGTYEQYF. The DNA of the CDR3 is TGCGCCAGCAGTGGGACAGGGGGCACCTACGAGCAGTACTTC. The rearrangement joins TRBV10-2 to TRBJ2-7; TRBD1 matches 11 bases. The CDR3 extends over 14 amino acids. Trimming at V came to 4 bases and at J to 2 bases, leaving 1 base not matched to a gene. Germline lookup yields CDR1 WSHSY and CDR2 SAAADI.

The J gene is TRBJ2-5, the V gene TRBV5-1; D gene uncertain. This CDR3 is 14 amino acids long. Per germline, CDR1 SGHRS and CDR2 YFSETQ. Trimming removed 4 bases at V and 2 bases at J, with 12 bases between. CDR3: CASSPAGNQETQYF. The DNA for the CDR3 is TGCGCCAGCAGCCCTGCTGGGAATCAAGAGACCCAGTACTTC.

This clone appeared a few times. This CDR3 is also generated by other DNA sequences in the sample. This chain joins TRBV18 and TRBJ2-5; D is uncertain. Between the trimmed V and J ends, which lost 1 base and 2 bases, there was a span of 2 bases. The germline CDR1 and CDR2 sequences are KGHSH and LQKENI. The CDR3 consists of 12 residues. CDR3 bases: TGTGCCAGCTCACCACAACAAGAGACCCAGTACTTC. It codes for CASSPQQETQYF.

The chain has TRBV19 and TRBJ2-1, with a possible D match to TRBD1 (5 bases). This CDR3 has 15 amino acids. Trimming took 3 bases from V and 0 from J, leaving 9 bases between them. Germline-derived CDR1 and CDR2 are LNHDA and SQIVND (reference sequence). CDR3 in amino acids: CASSIDSSSYNEQFF. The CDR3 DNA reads TGTGCCAGTAGTATCGACAGCAGCTCCTACAATGAGCAGTTCTTC.

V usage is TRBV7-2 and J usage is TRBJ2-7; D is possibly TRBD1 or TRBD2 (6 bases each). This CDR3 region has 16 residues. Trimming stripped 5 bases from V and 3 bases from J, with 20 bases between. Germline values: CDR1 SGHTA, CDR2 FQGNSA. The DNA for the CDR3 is TGTGCCAGCAGCCACTACCAAGGGGGGCTAGTCTACGAGCAGTACTTC. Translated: CASSHYQGGLVYEQYF.

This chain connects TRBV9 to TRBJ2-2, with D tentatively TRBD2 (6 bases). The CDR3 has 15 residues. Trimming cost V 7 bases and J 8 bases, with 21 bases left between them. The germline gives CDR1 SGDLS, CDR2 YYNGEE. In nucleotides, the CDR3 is TGTGCCAGCCGACTACAACTTAGCGGTCCAGGGGAGCTGTTTTTT. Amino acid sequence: CASRLQLSGPGELFF.

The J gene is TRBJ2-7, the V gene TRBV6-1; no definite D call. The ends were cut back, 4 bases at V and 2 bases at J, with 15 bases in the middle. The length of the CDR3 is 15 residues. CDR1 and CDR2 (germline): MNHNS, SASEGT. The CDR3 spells CASSVDGGPTYEQYF. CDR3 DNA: TGTGCCAGCAGTGTAGATGGCGGACCAACCTACGAGCAGTACTTC.

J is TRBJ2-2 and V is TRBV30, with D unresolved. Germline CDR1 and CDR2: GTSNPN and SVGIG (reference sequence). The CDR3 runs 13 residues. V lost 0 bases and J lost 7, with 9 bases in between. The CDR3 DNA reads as TGTGCCTGGAGTGTACATGAGCGCGGGGAGCTGTTTTTT. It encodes CAWSVHERGELFF.

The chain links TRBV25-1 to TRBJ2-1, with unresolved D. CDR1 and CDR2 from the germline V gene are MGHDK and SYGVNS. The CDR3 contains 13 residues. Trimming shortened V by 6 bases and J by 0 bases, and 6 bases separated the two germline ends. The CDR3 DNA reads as TGTGCCAGCAGCCGGTACTCCTACAATGAGCAGTTCTTC. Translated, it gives CASSRYSYNEQFF.

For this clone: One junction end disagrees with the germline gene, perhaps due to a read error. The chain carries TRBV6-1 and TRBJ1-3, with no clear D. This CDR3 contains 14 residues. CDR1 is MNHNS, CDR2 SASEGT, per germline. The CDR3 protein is CASRPTTILVFPTF. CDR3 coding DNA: TGTGCCAGCAGGCCAACTACAATCCTAGTGTTCCCCACTTTT.

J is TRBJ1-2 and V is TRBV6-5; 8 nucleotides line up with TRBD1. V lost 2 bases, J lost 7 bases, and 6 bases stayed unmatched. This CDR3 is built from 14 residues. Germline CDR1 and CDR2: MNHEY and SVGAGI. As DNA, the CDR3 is TGTGCCAGCAGTTACCCGGACAGGGTCGGTGGCTACACCTTC. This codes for CASSYPDRVGGYTF.

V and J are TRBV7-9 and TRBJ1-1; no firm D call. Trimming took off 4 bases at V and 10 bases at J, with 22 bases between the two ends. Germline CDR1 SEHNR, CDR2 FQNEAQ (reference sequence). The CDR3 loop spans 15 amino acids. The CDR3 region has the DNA TGTGCCAGCAGCTCCGCCCCGCCCTTGAGAGGGAGAGCTTTCTTT. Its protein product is CASSSAPPLRGRAFF. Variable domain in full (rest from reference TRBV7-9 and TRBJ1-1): DTGVSQNPRHKITKRGQNVTFRCDPISEHNRLYWYRQTLGQGPEFLTYFQNEAQLEKSRLLSDRFSAERPKGSFSTLEIQRTEQGDSAMYLCASSSAPPLRGRAFFGQGTRLTVV.

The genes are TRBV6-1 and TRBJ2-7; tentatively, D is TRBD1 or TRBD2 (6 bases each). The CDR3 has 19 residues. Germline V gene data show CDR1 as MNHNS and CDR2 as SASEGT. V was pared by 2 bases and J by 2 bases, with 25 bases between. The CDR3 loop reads CASSEIRLGTWRGPYEQYF. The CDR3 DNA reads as TGTGCCAGCAGTGAAATCCGCCTCGGGACATGGCGGGGCCCCTACGAGCAGTACTTC.

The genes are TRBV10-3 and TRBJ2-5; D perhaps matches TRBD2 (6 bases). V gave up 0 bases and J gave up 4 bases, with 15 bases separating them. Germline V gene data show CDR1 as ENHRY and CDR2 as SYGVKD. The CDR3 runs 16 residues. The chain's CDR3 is CAISESTSPFRETQYF. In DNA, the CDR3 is TGTGCCATCAGTGAGTCAACTAGCCCATTTAGAGAGACCCAGTACTTC.

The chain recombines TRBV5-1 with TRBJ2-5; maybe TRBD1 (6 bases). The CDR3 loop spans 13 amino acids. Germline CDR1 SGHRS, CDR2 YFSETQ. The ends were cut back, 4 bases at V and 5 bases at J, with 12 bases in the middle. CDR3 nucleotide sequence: TGCGCCAGCAGCGTGGACAGTTGGGAGACCCAGTACTTC. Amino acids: CASSVDSWETQYF. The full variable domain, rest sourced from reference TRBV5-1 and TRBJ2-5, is KAGVTQTPRYLIKTRGQQVTLSCSPISGHRSVSWYQQTPGQGLQFLFEYFSETQRNKGNFPGRFSGRQFSNSRSEMNVSTLELGDSALYLCASSVDSWETQYFGPGTRLLVL.

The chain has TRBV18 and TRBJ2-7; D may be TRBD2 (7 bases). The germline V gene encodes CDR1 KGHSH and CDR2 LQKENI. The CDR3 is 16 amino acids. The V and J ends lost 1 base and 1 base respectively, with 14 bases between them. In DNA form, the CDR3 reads TGTGCCAGCTCACCACAGGGGGGGGGTTCGTCCTACGAGCAGTACTTC. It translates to CASSPQGGGSSYEQYF.

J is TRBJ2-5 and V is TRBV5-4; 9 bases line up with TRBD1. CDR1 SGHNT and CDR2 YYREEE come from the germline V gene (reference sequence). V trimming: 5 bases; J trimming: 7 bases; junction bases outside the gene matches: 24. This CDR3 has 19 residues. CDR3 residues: CASSGRGRGTGISVGTQYF. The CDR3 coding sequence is TGTGCCAGCAGTGGTCGGGGGCGTGGGACAGGGATATCAGTCGGGACCCAGTACTTC.

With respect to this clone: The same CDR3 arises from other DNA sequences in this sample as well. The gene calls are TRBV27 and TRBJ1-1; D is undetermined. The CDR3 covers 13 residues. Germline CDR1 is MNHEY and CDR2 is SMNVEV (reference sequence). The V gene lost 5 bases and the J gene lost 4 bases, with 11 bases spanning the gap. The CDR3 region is CASSPRTGTEAFF. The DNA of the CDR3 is TGTGCCAGCAGTCCCCGCACGGGCACTGAAGCTTTCTTT.